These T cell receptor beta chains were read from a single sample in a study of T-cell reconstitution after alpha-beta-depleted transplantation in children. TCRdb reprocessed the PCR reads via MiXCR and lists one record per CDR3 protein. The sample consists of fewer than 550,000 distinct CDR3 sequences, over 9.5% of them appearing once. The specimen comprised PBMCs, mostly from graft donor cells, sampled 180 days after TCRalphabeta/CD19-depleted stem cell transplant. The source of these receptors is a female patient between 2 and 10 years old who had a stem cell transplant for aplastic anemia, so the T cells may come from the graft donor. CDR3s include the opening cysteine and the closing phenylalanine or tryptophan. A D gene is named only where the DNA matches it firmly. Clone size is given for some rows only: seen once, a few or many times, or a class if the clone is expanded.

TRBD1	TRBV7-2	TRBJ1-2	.	TGTGCCAGCAGCTTAGGGGGACAGAATAGTAACGGCTACACCTTC	CASSLGGQNSNGYTF
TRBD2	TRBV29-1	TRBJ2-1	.	TGCAGCGTTGAAAAGGGTAGCGGGGATATCAATGAGCAGTTCTTC	CSVEKGSGDINEQFF
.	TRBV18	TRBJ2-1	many	TGTGCCGCACGGACAGAAAACAATGAGCAGTTCTTC	CAARTENNEQFF
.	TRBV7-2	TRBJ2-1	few	TGTGCCAGCAGCACCCAGACAGGCTCCTACAATGAGCAGTTCTTC	CASSTQTGSYNEQFF
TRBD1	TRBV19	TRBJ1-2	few	TGTGCCAGTAAATTGGACAGGGGGAACTATGGCTACACCTTC	CASKLDRGNYGYTF
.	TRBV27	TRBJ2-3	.	TGTGCCAGCAGATCATCTAGCGTTAGCACAGATACGCAGTATTTT	CASRSSSVSTDTQYF
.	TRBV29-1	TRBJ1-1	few	TGCAGCGGTATGAACACTGAAGCTTTCTTT	CSGMNTEAFF
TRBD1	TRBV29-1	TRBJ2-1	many	TGCAGCGTCCTGCGGACAGGGCAGGGCGATGAGCAGTTCTTC	CSVLRTGQGDEQFF
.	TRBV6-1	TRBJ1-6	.	TGTGCCAGCAGGGTACAGGGTACCTCACCCCTCCACTTT	CASRVQGTSPLHF
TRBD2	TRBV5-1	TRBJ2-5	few	TGCGCCAGCAGCCCCCTAGCGGGATCTGAGACCCAGTACTTC	CASSPLAGSETQYF
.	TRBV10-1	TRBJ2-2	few	TGCGCCAGCAGTGAGTCCTTGACAGGGAGGACCGGGGAGCTGTTTTTT	CASSESLTGRTGELFF
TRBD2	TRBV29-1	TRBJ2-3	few	TGCAGCGCTGGAGTAGCGGGAGTTGCAGATACGCAGTATTTT	CSAGVAGVADTQYF
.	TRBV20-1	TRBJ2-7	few	TGCAGTGCTAGAGATCCATTGGGGGGTTTGGCCTACGAGCAGTACTTC	CSARDPLGGLAYEQYF
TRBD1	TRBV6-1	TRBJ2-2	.	TGTGCCAGCAAGAAACGATCAGACAGGGTCACCGGGGAGCTGTTTTTT	CASKKRSDRVTGELFF
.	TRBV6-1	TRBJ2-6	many	TGTGCCAGCACCAAATCTGGGGCCAACGTCCTGACTTTC	CASTKSGANVLTF
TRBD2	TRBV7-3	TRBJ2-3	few	TGTGCCAGCAGCTTAATGGTCCTAGCGGGAGACGCAGATACGCAGTATTTT	CASSLMVLAGDADTQYF
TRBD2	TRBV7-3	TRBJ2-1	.	TGTGCCAGCAGCTTAAGGGTGTCTAGCGGGAGGGAAGAGCAGTTCTTC	CASSLRVSSGREEQFF
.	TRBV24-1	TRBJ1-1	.	TGTGCCACCAGTGCCCCGGGACACTCGAACACTGAAGCTTTCTTT	CATSAPGHSNTEAFF
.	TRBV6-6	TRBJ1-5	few	TGTGCCAGCAGTTATATAGGCAATCAGCCCCAGCATTTT	CASSYIGNQPQHF
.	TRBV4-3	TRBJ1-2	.	TGCGCCAGCAGCCAAGGACAGCTCCATGGCTACACCTTC	CASSQGQLHGYTF